The sequence of this T cell receptor (beta chain) was determined in a study of blood T cell repertoires in COVID-19. Study-wide background: Sites across the United States, Italy and Spain contributed samples from acute and convalescent COVID-19. The cDNA or gDNA used as material had been derived from T cells, B-cell-depleted T cells, or PBMCs.

The CDR3 is 14 residues long. From germline, CDR1 is ENHRY and CDR2 SYGVKD. Trimming took off 3 bases at V and 3 bases at J, with 11 bases between the two ends. How the authors handled the data: Reference gene primer amplification gave nucleated cell count estimates. Clones were sequenced by immunoSEQ multiplex PCR, and TCRdb holds only the in-frame ones, with some missing. V and J calls and clone size follow that table, whereas D and trimming were derived from the DNA. The sample consists of hundreds of thousands of clones, roughly 90% of them appearing once. The chain has TRBV10-3 and TRBJ1-2; D is perhaps TRBD1 (6 bases). This TCR was recovered from a middle-aged man with acute or convalescent COVID-19. What was sequenced was peripheral blood. The CDR3 loop is CAISDSQGDYGYTF. The DNA of the CDR3 is TGTGCCATCAGTGACTCACAGGGTGACTATGGCTACACCTTC.